This passage covers 30 T cell receptor beta chains from one sample sequenced in a study of cytomegalovirus exposure and HLA in healthy donors. Assay used: immunoSEQ multiplex PCR; TCRdb lists only in-frame clones, some missing. Of almost 200,000 clones listed, roughly three quarters are singletons. Sequenced input: PBMCs. Source of these receptors: a woman under 40 in good health and CMV-seronegative.

This clone was observed once. The genes are TRBV18 and TRBJ1-1, with a tentative D call TRBD1 (6 bases). The V end lost 6 bases, the J end lost 0 bases, and 17 bases lay between the germline ends. Germline-derived CDR1 and CDR2 are KGHSH and LQKENI. The CDR3 length is 16 residues. The CDR3 DNA reads TGTGCCAGCTCGCAACAGGGAAGCGGCATGAACACTGAAGCTTTCTTT. This translates into CASSQQGSGMNTEAFF.

This sequence joins TRBV6-1 and TRBJ1-6; the D gene is possibly TRBD1 (5 bases). The germline gives CDR1 MNHNS, CDR2 SASEGT. Trimming removed 10 bases from V and 10 bases from J, with 17 bases in between. The length of the CDR3 is 13 residues. The CDR3 coding sequence is TGTGCCACCACCAGGGAAAGTAGGTCACCCCTCCACTTT. Its protein is CATTRESRSPLHF.

This clone was counted many times. The chain employs TRBV2 and TRBJ2-7; 7 bases fit TRBD1. CDR3 length equals 13 residues. The germline V gene has CDR1 SNHLY and CDR2 FYNNEI. The V and J ends lost 3 bases and 6 bases, in that order; junction bases with no gene match: 5. The CDR3 sequence is CASSDVGGVEQYF. CDR3 DNA: TGTGCCAGCAGTGACGTAGGGGGCGTCGAGCAGTACTTC. The whole variable domain, remainder taken from reference TRBV2 and TRBJ2-7, is EPEVTQTPSHQVTQMGQEVILRCVPISNHLYFYWYRQILGQKVEFLVSFYNNEISEKSEIFDDQFSVERPDGSNFTLKIRSTKLEDSAMYFCASSDVGGVEQYFGPGTRLTVT.

The DNA of the CDR3 is TGTGCCAGCAGCTTAGCGGGTGGGCAGGACACTGAAGCTTTCTTT. This gives the protein CASSLAGGQDTEAFF. The chain has TRBV11-1 and TRBJ1-1; the D is unclear. The CDR3 runs to 15 residues. Germline-derived CDR1 and CDR2 are SGHAT and FQDESV (reference sequence). V lost 0 bases, J lost 3 bases, and 11 bases lay in between.

Only a few counts were recorded for this clone. The chain carries TRBV5-5 and TRBJ1-6; TRBD1 matches at 10 bases. The CDR3 spans 19 residues. V shed 1 base and J 0 bases; nucleotides not matched to a gene: 7. CDR1 is SGHKS, CDR2 YYEKEE, per germline (reference sequence). The CDR3, as DNA: TGTGCCAGCAGCTTGCTGGGACAGGGGCCTAGCTCCTATAATTCACCCCTCCACTTT. Its protein is CASSLLGQGPSSYNSPLHF.

The chain joins TRBV10-2 to TRBJ2-7; 8 bases match TRBD1. The V and J ends lost 6 bases and 2 bases, in that order; junction bases with no gene match: 6. Germline assignment: CDR1 WSHSY and CDR2 SAAADI. The CDR3 sequence is 14 residues long. Written as DNA, the CDR3 is TGCGCCAGCAGCCCCGGGACAGGACCCTACGAGCAGTACTTC. Translated, it gives CASSPGTGPYEQYF.

The chain employs TRBV5-1 and TRBJ2-4; a possible D gene is TRBD2 (6 bases). The CDR3 sequence is 14 residues long. Trimming removed 4 bases at V and 7 bases at J, with 15 bases between. From germline, CDR1 is SGHRS and CDR2 YFSETQ. DNA for the CDR3: TGCGCCAGCAGCCCCGGAGGGTACTGGAACATTCAGTACTTC. Translating gives CASSPGGYWNIQYF.

The gene calls are TRBV6-1 and TRBJ2-2; no clear D. Germline assignment: CDR1 MNHNS and CDR2 SASEGT. V lost 6 bases and J 13 bases, leaving 9 bases between the germline ends. The CDR3 runs 10 residues. The CDR3 nucleotides are TGTGCCAGCAGAACTGTAGCGCTGTTTTTT. Amino acid sequence: CASRTVALFF.

The chain combines TRBV5-4 with TRBJ2-7, with 15 bases aligning to TRBD2. The junction had 6 bases not matched to a gene; V was cut back by 4 bases and J by 7 bases. The CDR3 covers 15 residues. Germline values: CDR1 SGHNT, CDR2 YYREEE (reference sequence). Written as DNA, the CDR3 is TGTGCCAGCAGCCCTCCGGGACTAGCGGGAGGAGAGCAGTACTTC. This encodes CASSPPGLAGGEQYF. The full variable domain, rest sourced from reference TRBV5-4 and TRBJ2-7, is ETGVTQSPTHLIKTRGQQVTLRCSSQSGHNTVSWYQQALGQGPQFIFQYYREEENGRGNFPPRFSGLQFPNYSSELNVNALELDDSALYLCASSPPGLAGGEQYFGPGTRLTVT.

The V gene is TRBV5-1, the J gene TRBJ1-1, with D tentatively TRBD1 (5 bases). The CDR3 contains 15 residues. The ends were cut back, 6 bases at V and 0 bases at J, with 15 bases in the middle. Germline-derived CDR1 and CDR2 are SGHRS and YFSETQ. Written as DNA, the CDR3 is TGCGCCAGCAAGACGACAGACCTCATGAACACTGAAGCTTTCTTT. It encodes CASKTTDLMNTEAFF.

This clone was detected a few times. V usage is TRBV5-1 and J usage is TRBJ1-2; D is perhaps TRBD1 (5 bases). Trimming shortened V by 0 bases and J by 3 bases, and 6 bases separated the two germline ends. This CDR3 comprises 13 residues. Germline-derived CDR1 and CDR2 are SGHRS and YFSETQ. The CDR3: CASSLARDYGYTF. CDR3 DNA: TGCGCCAGCAGCTTGGCCAGGGACTATGGCTACACCTTC.

This sequence joins TRBV6-5 and TRBJ1-6; no clear D. Trimming cost V 2 bases and J 0 bases, with 8 bases left between them. The germline gives CDR1 MNHEY, CDR2 SVGAGI. This CDR3 has 16 amino acids. Here the CDR3 DNA reads TGTGCCAGCAGTTACGGGCAGATCTCCTATAATTCACCCCTCCACTTT. Protein product: CASSYGQISYNSPLHF.

The V call is TRBV25-1, the J call TRBJ2-2; 9 nucleotides match TRBD2. CDR1 and CDR2 (germline): MGHDK, SYGVNS. This CDR3 is built from 16 residues. Trimming removed 5 bases from V and 6 bases from J; junction bases left unmatched: 10. Written as DNA, the CDR3 is TGTGCCAGCAGTTTCGCCGGGACTAGCCTGGCCGGGGAGCTGTTTTTT. Residues: CASSFAGTSLAGELFF.

This chain links TRBV2 with TRBJ1-5, with 9 bases aligning to TRBD1. Germline trimming cut 7 bases from V and 3 bases from J; bases unmatched to any gene: 4. The CDR3 is made up of 14 amino acids. Germline V gene data show CDR1 as SNHLY and CDR2 as FYNNEI. The CDR3 region has the DNA TGTGCCAGCACCGGACAGGGGCTCAATCAGCCCCAGCATTTT. This translates into CASTGQGLNQPQHF.

The chain uses TRBV7-9 and TRBJ2-7; no clear D gene. Per germline, CDR1 SEHNR and CDR2 FQNEAQ (reference sequence). There are 13 residues in the CDR3. V gave up 5 bases and J gave up 1 base, with 9 bases separating them. The CDR3 reads CASSPVSSYEQYF. The CDR3, as DNA: TGTGCCAGCAGCCCTGTATCGTCCTACGAGCAGTACTTC.

The gene calls are TRBV6-4 and TRBJ2-2; the match to TRBD1 covers 7 bases. The CDR3 is 15 residues long. Germline V CDR1 and CDR2: MRHNA, SNTAGT. Trimming took 6 bases from V and 6 from J; bases not matched to a gene: 10. CDR3 coding DNA: TGTGCCAGCAGCGAGACAGGGTTCTGGCCCGGGGAGCTGTTTTTT. Translated: CASSETGFWPGELFF.

This chain joins TRBV2 and TRBJ2-3, with TRBD2 identical over 10 bases. The CDR3 runs to 15 residues. Unmatched junction bases numbered 7, after V lost 6 bases and J lost 4 bases. CDR1 is SNHLY, CDR2 FYNNEI, per germline. The CDR3 is CASRQRGGGSDTQYF. The CDR3 bases are TGTGCCAGCAGGCAGCGGGGGGGCGGGTCAGATACGCAGTATTTT.

The V gene is TRBV5-4, the J gene TRBJ2-5; the match to TRBD1 covers 9 bases. The germline gives CDR1 SGHNT, CDR2 YYREEE (reference sequence). CDR3 size: 14 residues. V was clipped by 4 bases and J by 4 bases; unmatched bases: 5. The chain's CDR3 is CASSLTGGRETQYF. CDR3 nucleotide sequence: TGTGCCAGCAGCCTGACAGGGGGGAGAGAGACCCAGTACTTC. The variable domain in full, completed from reference TRBV5-4 and TRBJ2-5, reads ETGVTQSPTHLIKTRGQQVTLRCSSQSGHNTVSWYQQALGQGPQFIFQYYREEENGRGNFPPRFSGLQFPNYSSELNVNALELDDSALYLCASSLTGGRETQYFGPGTRLLVL.

The chain recombines TRBV6-1 with TRBJ1-5; a possible D gene is TRBD1 (6 bases). Germline V gives CDR1 MNHNS, CDR2 SASEGT. Trimming took off 5 bases at V and 0 bases at J, with 8 bases between the two ends. There are 14 residues in the CDR3. Here the CDR3 reads CASSNRVSNQPQHF. The CDR3 nucleotides read TGTGCCAGCAGTAACAGGGTTAGCAATCAGCCCCAGCATTTT.

This rearrangement joins TRBV5-8 to TRBJ2-7, with D perhaps matching TRBD2 (6 bases). The CDR3 loop spans 16 amino acids. V was pared by 0 bases and J by 1 base, with 14 bases between. Germline CDR1 SGHTS, CDR2 YDEGEE. CDR3 DNA: TGTGCCAGCAGCTTGGGGCCCCCCGGAGGGTCCTACGAGCAGTACTTC. Its translation is CASSLGPPGGSYEQYF.

The V and J genes are TRBV6-6 and TRBJ2-7; tentatively, D is TRBD2 (6 bases). With 2 bases removed from V and 5 bases from J, the gap between germline ends came to 7 bases. The CDR3 length is 12 residues. The V gene's germline CDR1 is MNHNY and CDR2 SVGAGI (reference sequence). The CDR3 DNA is TGTGCCAGCAGTTACGCGGGGAACGAGCAGTACTTC. Its protein is CASSYAGNEQYF.

This clone was seen only once. This rearrangement joins TRBV5-1 to TRBJ2-1; a weak D match, TRBD2 (6 bases). Germline CDR1 reads SGHRS; CDR2 reads YFSETQ. This CDR3 region has 15 residues. V was cut by 1 base and J by 9 bases, with 17 bases left in between. CDR3 loop: CASSLWRELSGEQFF. The CDR3 bases are TGCGCCAGCAGCTTGTGGCGGGAACTTAGCGGTGAGCAGTTCTTC.

This chain uses TRBV9 with TRBJ2-2; 13 nucleotides align to TRBD2. The CDR3 is made up of 18 amino acids. Per germline, CDR1 SGDLS and CDR2 YYNGEE. Germline trimming cut 0 bases from V and 0 bases from J; bases unmatched to any gene: 2. The CDR3, as DNA: TGTGCCAGCAGCGTAGGGGGGACTAGCGGGGCGAACACCGGGGAGCTGTTTTTT. Protein product: CASSVGGTSGANTGELFF. Looking up the rest from reference TRBV9 and TRBJ2-2 gives the full variable domain: DSGVTQTPKHLITATGQRVTLRCSPRSGDLSVYWYQQSLDQGLQFLIQYYNGEERAKGNILERFSAQQFPDLHSELNLSSLELGDSALYFCASSVGGTSGANTGELFFGEGSRLTVL.

The gene calls are TRBV6-5 and TRBJ2-7; D is perhaps TRBD2 (6 bases). V lost 4 bases, J lost 0 bases, and 10 bases lay in between. The CDR3 is 14 amino acids. Per the germline V gene, CDR1 is MNHEY and CDR2 is SVGAGI. CDR3 in DNA: TGTGCCAGCAGTTGGGACTGGGACTCCTACGAGCAGTACTTC. It translates to CASSWDWDSYEQYF.

CDR3 loop: CATSRGDSNEQFF. The CDR3 DNA reads TGTGCCACCAGCAGGGGGGACTCCAATGAGCAGTTCTTC. The V gene is TRBV15, the J gene TRBJ2-1; D is perhaps TRBD2 (6 bases). The CDR3 sequence is 13 residues long. CDR1 is LNHNV, CDR2 YYDKDF, per germline (reference sequence). V lost 3 bases and J lost 6, with 9 bases in between.

V gene TRBV9 combines with J gene TRBJ1-1; the D gene is possibly TRBD1 (6 bases). Looked up from germline, CDR1 is SGDLS and CDR2 is YYNGEE. The V end lost 5 bases, the J end lost 3 bases, and 8 bases lay between the germline ends. This CDR3 region has 12 residues. CDR3 loop: CASSRQDTEAFF. DNA for the CDR3: TGTGCCAGCAGTCGACAGGACACTGAAGCTTTCTTT. The full variable domain, completed using reference TRBV9 and TRBJ1-1, is DSGVTQTPKHLITATGQRVTLRCSPRSGDLSVYWYQQSLDQGLQFLIQYYNGEERAKGNILERFSAQQFPDLHSELNLSSLELGDSALYFCASSRQDTEAFFGQGTRLTVV.

J is TRBJ2-7 and V is TRBV10-2; TRBD1 agrees at 7 bases. The CDR3 has 15 amino acids. In germline, CDR1 is WSHSY, CDR2 SAAADI. V shed 0 bases and J 1 base; nucleotides not matched to a gene: 3. In DNA form, the CDR3 reads TGCGCCAGCAGTGAGTCGGCAGGGGGTTCCTACGAGCAGTACTTC. It yields the protein CASSESAGGSYEQYF.

The chain joins TRBV5-1 to TRBJ2-5; TRBD2 agrees at 10 bases. Trimming took 1 base from V and 5 from J; bases not matched to a gene: 2. Germline V gives CDR1 SGHRS, CDR2 YFSETQ. CDR3 length equals 14 residues. This CDR3 reads CASSLPSGSETQYF. As DNA, the CDR3 is TGCGCCAGCAGCTTGCCTAGCGGGAGCGAGACCCAGTACTTC.

Only a few counts were recorded for this clone. This chain joins TRBV6-1 and TRBJ1-3; tentatively, D is TRBD1 (6 bases). Germline loops: CDR1 MNHNS, CDR2 SASEGT. CDR3 length: 16 amino acids. V shed 1 base and J shed 2 bases, with 12 bases lying between them. The CDR3 nucleotides read TGTGCCAGCAGTGAAGGTGCTGGGGGCCCTGGAAACACCATATATTTT. Its protein is CASSEGAGGPGNTIYF.

The chain links TRBV5-1 to TRBJ2-7; 7 positions agree with TRBD1. The germline CDR1 and CDR2 sequences are SGHRS and YFSETQ. This CDR3 is built from 12 residues. V gave up 3 bases and J gave up 5 bases; unmatched junction bases: 2. The CDR3 is CASSSTGNEQYF. CDR3 bases: TGCGCCAGCAGCTCGACAGGGAACGAGCAGTACTTC.